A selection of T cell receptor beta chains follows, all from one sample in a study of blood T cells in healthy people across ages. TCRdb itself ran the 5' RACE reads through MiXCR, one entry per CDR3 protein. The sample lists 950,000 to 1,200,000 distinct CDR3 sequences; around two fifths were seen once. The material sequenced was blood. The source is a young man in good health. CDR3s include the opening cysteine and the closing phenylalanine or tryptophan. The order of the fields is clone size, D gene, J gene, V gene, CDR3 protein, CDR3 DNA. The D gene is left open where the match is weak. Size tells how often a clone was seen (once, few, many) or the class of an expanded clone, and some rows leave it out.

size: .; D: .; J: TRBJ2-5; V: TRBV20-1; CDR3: CSASERGTVHQETQYF; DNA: TGCAGTGCTAGTGAGAGGGGTACAGTTCACCAAGAGACCCAGTACTTC
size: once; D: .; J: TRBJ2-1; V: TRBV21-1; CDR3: CASSKSSGRGGYNEQFF; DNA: TGTGCCAGCAGCAAGTCTTCAGGGAGAGGGGGGTACAATGAGCAGTTCTTC
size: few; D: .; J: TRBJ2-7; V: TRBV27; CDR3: CASSLSVRSAYEQYF; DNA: TGTGCCAGCAGTTTATCGGTCAGGTCGGCCTACGAGCAGTACTTC
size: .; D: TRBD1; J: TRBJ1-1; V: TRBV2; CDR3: CATSTGGRNTEAFF; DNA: TGTGCCACCTCAACAGGGGGGCGGAACACTGAAGCTTTCTTT
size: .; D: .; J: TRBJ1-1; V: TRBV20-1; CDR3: CSARGAPTEAFF; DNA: TGCAGTGCCCGCGGCGCCCCCACTGAAGCTTTCTTT
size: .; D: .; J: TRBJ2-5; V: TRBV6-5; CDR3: CASSLRTLPGETQYF; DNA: TGTGCCAGCAGCCTTCGGACTCTCCCGGGGGAGACCCAGTACTTC
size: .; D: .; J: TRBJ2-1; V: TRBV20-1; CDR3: CSARPQEANSEQFF; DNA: TGCAGTGCTAGGCCTCAAGAAGCGAACAGTGAGCAGTTCTTC
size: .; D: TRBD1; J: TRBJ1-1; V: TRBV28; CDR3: CASSPAGTGGQAFF; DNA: TGTGCCAGCAGTCCCGCCGGGACAGGGGGTCAAGCTTTCTTT
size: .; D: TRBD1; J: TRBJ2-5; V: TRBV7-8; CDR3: CASSSMTGSIQETQYF; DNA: TGTGCCAGCAGCTCTATGACAGGGAGCATCCAAGAGACCCAGTACTTC
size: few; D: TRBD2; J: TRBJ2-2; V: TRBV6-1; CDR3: CASTPGLASTGELFF; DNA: TGTGCCAGCACTCCGGGACTAGCGAGCACCGGGGAGCTGTTTTTT
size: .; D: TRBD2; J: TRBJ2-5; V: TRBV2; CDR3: CASMVAGLETQYF; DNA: TGTGCCAGCATGGTAGCGGGTTTGGAGACCCAGTACTTC
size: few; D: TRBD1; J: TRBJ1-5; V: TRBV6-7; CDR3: CASSSPRGNQPQHF; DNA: TGTGCCAGCAGTTCCCCCAGGGGGAATCAGCCCCAGCATTTT
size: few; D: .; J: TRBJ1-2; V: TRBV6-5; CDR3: CASSYSELNYGYTF; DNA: TGTGCCAGCAGTTACTCAGAGCTTAACTATGGCTACACCTTC
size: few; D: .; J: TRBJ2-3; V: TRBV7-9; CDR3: CASSSPLSSTDTQYF; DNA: TGTGCCAGCAGCTCCCCTCTGAGTTCCACAGATACGCAGTATTTT
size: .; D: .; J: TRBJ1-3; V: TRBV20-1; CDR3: CSAGGRNTIYF; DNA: TGCAGTGCCGGGGGACGAAACACCATATATTTT
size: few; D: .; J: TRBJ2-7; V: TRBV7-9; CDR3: CASSLAYRGTENYEQYF; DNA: TGTGCCAGCAGCTTAGCATACCGCGGGACAGAAAACTACGAGCAGTACTTC
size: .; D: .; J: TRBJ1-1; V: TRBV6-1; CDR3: CASTSDWENTEAFF; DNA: TGTGCCAGCACCTCTGACTGGGAGAACACTGAAGCTTTCTTT
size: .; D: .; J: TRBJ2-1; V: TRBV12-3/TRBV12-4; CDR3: CASTWGGRDNEQFF; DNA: TGTGCCAGCACCTGGGGCGGGCGAGACAATGAGCAGTTCTTC
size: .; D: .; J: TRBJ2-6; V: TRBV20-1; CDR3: CSASTGSTGTGANVLTF; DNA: TGCAGTGCTAGTACCGGGTCAACAGGGACCGGGGCCAACGTCCTGACTTTC
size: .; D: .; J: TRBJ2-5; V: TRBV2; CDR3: CASRDRTGNQETQYF; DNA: TGTGCCAGCAGAGATCGGACGGGTAACCAAGAGACCCAGTACTTC
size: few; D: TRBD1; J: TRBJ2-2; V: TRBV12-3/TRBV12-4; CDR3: CASRPDRELAGELFF; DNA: TGTGCCAGCAGACCTGACAGGGAGCTAGCCGGGGAGCTGTTTTTT
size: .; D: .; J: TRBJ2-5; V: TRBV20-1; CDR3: CSAGVADSSYNEQYF; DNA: TGCAGTGCAGGCGTGGCAGACAGCTCCTACAATGAGCAGTACTTC
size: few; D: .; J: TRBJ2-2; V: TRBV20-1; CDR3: CSARGRDLGELFF; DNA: TGCAGTGCTAGGGGCAGGGACTTAGGGGAGCTGTTTTTT
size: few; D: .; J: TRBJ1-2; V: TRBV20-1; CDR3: CSAKFKNYGYTF; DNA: TGCAGTGCTAAGTTCAAGAACTATGGCTACACCTTC
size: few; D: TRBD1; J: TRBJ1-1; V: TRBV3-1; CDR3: CASSQGGTGAEAFF; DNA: TGTGCCAGCAGCCAAGGTGGGACAGGGGCTGAAGCTTTCTTT
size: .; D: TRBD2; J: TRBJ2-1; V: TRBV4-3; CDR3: CASSQYLTSGVYHEQFF; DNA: TGCGCCAGCAGCCAGTACCTGACTAGCGGGGTTTACCATGAGCAGTTCTTC
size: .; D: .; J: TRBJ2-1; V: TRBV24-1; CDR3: CATSDLPGARGRYNEQFF; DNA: TGTGCCACCAGTGATTTGCCCGGGGCCAGGGGACGATACAATGAGCAGTTCTTC
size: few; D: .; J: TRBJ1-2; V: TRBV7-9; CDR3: CASSLGTTIFGYTF; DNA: TGTGCCAGCAGCTTAGGGACCACTATCTTTGGCTACACCTTC
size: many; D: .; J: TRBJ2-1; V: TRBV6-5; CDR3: CASRSMGPARNEQFF; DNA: TGTGCCAGCAGATCCATGGGGCCGGCGAGAAATGAGCAGTTCTTC
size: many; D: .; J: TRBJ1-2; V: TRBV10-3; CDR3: CAISGDGYTF; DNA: TGTGCCATCTCCGGGGATGGCTACACCTTC
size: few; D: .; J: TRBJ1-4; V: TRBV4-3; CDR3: CASSQERSSQGAHEKLFF; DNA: TGCGCCAGCAGCCAAGAGAGGAGCTCGCAGGGAGCTCATGAAAAACTGTTTTTT
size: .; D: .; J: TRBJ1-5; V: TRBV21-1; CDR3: CASSKRDAGIYSNQPQHF; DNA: TGTGCCAGCAGCAAACGCGACGCAGGCATCTATAGCAATCAGCCCCAGCATTTT
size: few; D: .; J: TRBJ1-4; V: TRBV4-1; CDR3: CASSQTAATNEKLFF; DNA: TGCGCCAGCAGCCAAACGGCGGCAACTAATGAAAAACTGTTTTTT
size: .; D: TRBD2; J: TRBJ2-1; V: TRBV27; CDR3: CASIKRTSGVYNEQFF; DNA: TGTGCCAGCATCAAACGGACTAGCGGGGTCTACAATGAGCAGTTCTTC
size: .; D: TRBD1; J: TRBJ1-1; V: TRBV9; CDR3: CASDRGSGTEAFF; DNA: TGTGCCAGCGACAGGGGGAGTGGCACTGAAGCTTTCTTT
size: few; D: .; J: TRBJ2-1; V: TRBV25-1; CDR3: CASRGPYNEQFF; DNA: TGTGCCAGCAGGGGTCCCTACAATGAGCAGTTCTTC
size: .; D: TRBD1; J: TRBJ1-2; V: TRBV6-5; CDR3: CASSYKRTGGNGYTF; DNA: TGTGCCAGCAGTTATAAAAGGACAGGGGGTAATGGCTACACCTTC
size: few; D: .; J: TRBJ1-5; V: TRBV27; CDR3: CASSLSTGTPKPQHF; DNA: TGTGCCAGCAGCTTATCCACCGGGACCCCGAAGCCCCAGCATTTT